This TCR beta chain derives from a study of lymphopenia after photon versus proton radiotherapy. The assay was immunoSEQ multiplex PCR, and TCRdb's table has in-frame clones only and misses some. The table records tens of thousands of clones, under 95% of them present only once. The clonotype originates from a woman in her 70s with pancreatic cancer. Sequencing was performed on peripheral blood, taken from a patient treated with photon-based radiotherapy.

CDR3 nucleotides: TGTGCCAGCAGCTACGCAACCGGGACAGGAGTGTACGAGCAGTACTTC. As protein: CASSYATGTGVYEQYF. The chain uses TRBV7-9 and TRBJ2-7; 8 bases agree with TRBD1. Germline V gives CDR1 SEHNR, CDR2 FQNEAQ (reference sequence). Losses at the gene ends were 4 bases for V and 4 bases for J; bases not matched to a gene: 12. The CDR3 is made up of 16 amino acids.